The present TCR beta chain was sequenced within a study of blood T cell repertoires in COVID-19. In the study overall: From T cells, B-cell-depleted T cells, or PBMCs came the material, which was cDNA or gDNA.

Enrolled during active infection, Seattle patients were then followed longitudinally. Method: immunoSEQ multiplex PCR; TCRdb's copy keeps in-frame clones and lacks some. The sample records 240,000 or so clones, roughly 80% being singletons. Trimming took 4 bases from V and 2 from J, leaving 10 bases between them. From germline, CDR1 is SGHNT and CDR2 YYREEE (reference sequence). The CDR3 runs 13 residues. The clonotype comes from a woman at least 80 years old with COVID-19, enrolled during active disease. The rearrangement links TRBV5-4 to TRBJ2-7; D is unresolved. Sample: peripheral blood. In nucleotides, the CDR3 is TGTGCCAGCAGCCGTGCAGGAACCTACGAGCAGTACTTC. Its translation is CASSRAGTYEQYF.